These T cell receptor beta chains were read from a single sample in a study of T cells expressing NK-cell markers. TCRdb reworked the 5' RACE reads into one entry per CDR3 protein, no DNA. The table for this sample gives 350,000 to 400,000 distinct CDR3 sequences. The sample taken for sequencing was blood T cells: a sorted CD56 or NKG2C T cell subset, CD4+ or CD8+ T cells, or bulk PBMC T cells (not recorded which). The receptors come from a woman aged 45-65 years in good health. CDR3s include the opening cysteine and the closing phenylalanine or tryptophan.

>TRBV5-1|TRBJ2-7
CASSSQGGEQYF
>TRBV6-5|TRBJ2-5
CASSYARTGDETQYF
>TRBV7-9|TRBJ2-5
CASSLKGRKETQYF
>TRBV5-1|TRBJ1-2
CASSLIMTGIGGYTF
>TRBV7-9|TRBJ2-7
CASSPKLAPTEQYF
>TRBV7-2|TRBJ2-5
CASSRSSGMGETQYF
>TRBV7-6|TRBJ1-5
CASSFPQEDSNQPQHF
>TRBV5-1|TRBJ1-1
CASSLEPDRRTEAFF
>TRBV4-2|TRBJ2-2
CASSQDSGTGELFF
>TRBV5-1|TRBJ2-5
CASSLAARETQYF
>TRBV19|TRBJ2-4
CASSEIGAGKNIQYF
>TRBV5-5|TRBJ1-2
CASSTTPPNYGYTF
>TRBV4-2|TRBJ2-1
CASSQDMGLAVEQFF
>TRBV4-1|TRBJ2-7
CASSTGQASSYEQYF
>TRBV6-5|TRBJ2-7
CASSYSTDHYEQYF
>TRBV9|TRBJ2-1
CASSPDPLAGPPYNEQFF
>TRBV5-1|TRBJ2-1
CASRAGQGGRNNEQFF
>TRBV3-1|TRBJ2-5
CASSQVGLAGGTGGTQYF
>TRBV29-1|TRBJ2-2
CSVLTASNTGELFF
>TRBV7-9|TRBJ1-6
CASSFPGQGVSPLHF
>TRBV12-3/TRBV12-4|TRBJ2-1
CASTPRAHRNNEQFF
>TRBV2|TRBJ2-3
CASSPRATQYF
>TRBV20-1|TRBJ1-3
CSARNRQGVSGNTIYF